This T cell receptor (beta chain) was observed in a study of cytomegalovirus exposure and HLA in healthy donors. Findings of the study overall: Available immune exposure information covered CMV serostatus only. A later analysis reportedly identified an Asian-associated ancestry cluster as carrying fewer N-insertions than the approximately 710-donor mean.

Turning to this clone: The antigen remains undetermined.

Nominally healthy donors provided the samples, though records likely missed some immune exposures. The CDR3 has 15 amino acids. CDR1 and CDR2 from the germline V gene are SGHDT and YYEEEE. The V and J ends lost 2 bases and 5 bases respectively, with 17 bases between them. PCR amplification relied on 60 Vbeta primers (plus 13 Jbeta primers). The protocol was immunoSEQ multiplex PCR, while the TCRdb copy is restricted to in-frame clones and leaves out a portion. The sample lists a few hundred thousand clones, 60% to 80% occurring once. Sequenced: PBMCs. This TCR was recovered from a woman in her twenties or thirties in good health and CMV-seronegative. The chain has TRBV5-6 and TRBJ2-7, with a tentative D call TRBD1 (6 bases). CDR3 nucleotides: TGTGCCAGCAGCTTTCAATACAGGGAGACCCACGAGCAGTACTTC. This sequence encodes CASSFQYRETHEQYF.